Sequencing of this T cell receptor beta chain was carried out in a study of T-cell reconstitution after alpha-beta-depleted transplantation in children. The library targeted TCRbeta and was prepared with unique molecular identifiers. One entry per CDR3 protein, called by TCRdb with MiXCR from the PCR reads. The sample lists fewer than 550,000 distinct CDR3 sequences; approximately 10% were seen once. This clonotype turned up a few times. Sequences were derived from PBMCs from the stem cell graft donor, sampled from the stem cell graft. This sequence originates from a human donor who donated a stem cell graft to a child with acute myeloid leukemia.

CDR3 region: CRPSGARTYGYTF. The CDR3 nucleotides read TGCAGACCCAGCGGGGCCAGGACCTATGGCTACACCTTC. V gene TRBV20-1 combines with J gene TRBJ1-2, with a possible D match to TRBD1 (5 bases). This CDR3 has 13 amino acids. CDR1 and CDR2 (germline): DFQATT, SNEGSKA (reference sequence).